This TCR beta chain was recovered during a study of cytomegalovirus exposure and HLA in healthy donors (dated by TCRdb to 2016 to 2017). Background on the whole study: According to an earlier analysis of 587 of the donors, some 170 million T cells yielded some 120 million unique TCR beta sequences and approximately 300 Gb of sequence data. The later analysis used no new phenotypic data to find candidate immune exposures, relying instead on TCR beta sequences and their occurrence across donors. Four or five DR-DQ haplotypes were treated as single units for association and clustering because of strong linkage in the cohort. A later analysis re-analyzed previously published TCR beta repertoires from 650 to 800 donors and added high-resolution HLA genotyping to study TCR occurrence patterns. An earlier analysis of roughly 600 of the donors used high-throughput TCR beta sequencing to judge whether each TCR beta V gene segment behaved as functional or pseudogenic. The study used immunosequencing to profile the T cell repertoires of 600 to 850 subjects and linked those repertoires to cytomegalovirus serostatus. Donor age, sex, ethnicity and CMV serostatus were compiled together with the repertoire data. In addition to the first cohort of 666 subjects, a separate validation cohort of under 150 different subjects was used. Both class I and class II loci were covered by HLA typing, at four-digit resolution. An early release that covered around 590 HLA-typed donors contained approximately 300 gigabases of sequencing data and tens of millions of unique TCR sequences. High-throughput TCR immunosequencing, statistical association of individual TCRs with disease status, and machine learning were combined to predict cytomegalovirus infection status. On average, 235,054 unique TCR beta nucleotide sequences were sequenced per donor among some 430 genotyped donors of the cohort, with roughly 20% of those sequences being non-productive. A later genetic analysis took genome-wide SNP genotypes for about 65% of the 666 donors and used that subset as a discovery cohort. Typing coverage varied by locus: roughly 629-640 donors for A, B, C, DRB1 and DQB1; around 560 for DQA1; around 570 for DPA1; approximately 450 for DPB1. The study aimed to test whether signatures of past pathogen exposure could be identified by cataloging public T cell receptors. All discovery cohort repertoires had been generated on a single sequencing platform. Among the approximately 400 genotyped donors, around 81% belonged to the genetic ancestry cluster associated with self-reported Caucasian donors.

Receptors were amplified or captured by the immunoSEQ multiplex PCR assay. For the multiplex PCR, a mixture combining 60 forward primers for TCR Vbeta segments and 13 reverse primers for TCR Jbeta segments was used. Amplification of the CDR3 region of rearranged TCR beta genes was performed with a multiplex PCR assay on genomic DNA. The amplified TCR beta libraries were sequenced on the Illumina HiSeq System as 87-base-pair reads. The original methods were these. In a later analysis, tens of millions of unique TCR beta chains were counted across the roughly 670 repertoires, and around 10 million of these chains were shared by at least two donors. Raw reads were error-corrected and collapsed into unique sequences with a nearest-neighbor algorithm that merged closely related sequences to remove PCR and sequencing errors. Alignment of CDR3 sequences to IMGT reference sequences was used to assign V, D and J gene segments. For a sequence to be retained, a match of at least six nucleotides was required to both a V gene segment and a J gene segment. A rearrangement was called productive if the CDR3 had no stop codons and remained in frame with V and J, and every other rearrangement was called non-productive. CDR3 was defined by IMGT convention, running from the second conserved V-encoded cysteine to the conserved J-encoded phenylalanine. The earlier analysis of about 640 of the donors excluded any sequence lacking an unambiguous match to a single V gene segment. An earlier analysis of just under 600 of the donors called V segments functional above 56.7% productive rearrangements and segregating when the between-donor standard deviation exceeded 5%. A statistical classification framework was built to diagnose cytomegalovirus status from the catalog of TCR beta chain sequences. V and J gene assignment, in a later analysis, came from comparing TCR nucleotide sequences with IMGT/GENE-DB human TR gene sequences. A later analysis assigned CDR3 sequences and most-parsimonious VDJ recombination scenarios with the TCRdist pipeline. In a later analysis, each TCR beta chain was defined by its CDR3 amino acid sequence together with its V-gene family, and reads without a unique V-gene family were excluded. In a later analysis, fewer than 650 highly shared, low-generation-probability nucleotide sequences were removed to address suspected cross-contamination and a sequencing artifact. A later analysis calculated a clonal expansion index for each public chain from normalized within-repertoire ranks of inferred template counts. Generation probabilities in a later analysis came from a VDJ recombination model fitted to out-of-frame rearrangements, and those results were checked against IGoR. Hypergeometric tests were used in a later analysis to score TCR-TCR, TCR-HLA and TCR-CMV co-occurrence, with a repertoire-size bias correction applied to the TCR pairs. To estimate false discovery rates, a later analysis permuted the HLA or CMV assignments 20 times. In a later analysis, co-occurring TCRs were grouped using DBSCAN, with TCRdist sequence similarity added in when clustering inside HLA-allele-positive subsets. For co-occurrence clustering, repertoires with fewer than 30,000 or more than 120,000 public chains were excluded, along with roughly 5 repertoires with anomalous nucleotide sharing. The immuneACCESS repertoire file appears here via TCRdb, limited to in-frame rearrangements. These files lack a portion of the clones; in checked studies, under half of the deficit traces to unresolved V genes, and the cause of the others is not known. The D gene and trimming were derived from the DNA, and the V and J assignments and clone size from that table. The sample has about 250,000 clones on record, roughly two thirds of them singletons. The top ten clonotypes cover over 2% of the sample.

In total, 666 healthy bone marrow donors made up the cohort. Cohort members were all nominally healthy when sampled, although unrecorded immune exposures were likely present. The donor tested CMV seronegative, placing the donor among the 352 seronegative members of the cohort. A peripheral blood sample was provided by each donor, and peripheral blood mononuclear cells were used for TCR beta sequencing. The Qiagen DNeasy Blood Extraction Kit was used to extract genomic DNA from the blood cell samples. From the cysteine up to the phenylalanine, the CDR3 has a length of 16 residues. Kept here is only the CDR3 DNA, which spans 48 bases and is read in frame from base 1. CDR1 is given as SGHRS and CDR2 as YFSETQ, both from the germline V gene. A word on this clone: Its antigen target is currently unknown. No much larger clone exists at a distance of one base, and base qualities are not known.

General study outcomes and caveats: Immune exposure information for the cohort was limited to CMV serostatus. A group of highly shared sequence variants was considered likely to be a technical artifact of the sequencing pipeline. In a later analysis, the rate of TCR association differed among HLA loci, with DRB1 alleles having the most associated TCRs and HLA-C alleles having the fewest. In a later genetic analysis, a missense DCLRE1C variant was associated with V-gene and J-gene trimming of TCR beta chains, and the association was replicated in an independent cohort. Most TCR sequences were seen in very few donors, while some public TCRs were found in many individuals. The study gave a list of around 170 TCR beta chains associated with cytomegalovirus. In vitro tests confirmed that a few of the cytomegalovirus-associated TCR beta chains recognize cytomegalovirus antigens. Some IMGT-functional V segments, including TRBV6-2 and TRBV6-3, could not be distinguished by the 87-base-pair reads and were therefore excluded. A later analysis associated roughly 17,000 TCR beta sequences with specific HLA alleles at a false discovery rate of 0.05. In an earlier analysis of some 640 of the donors, most TCR beta V segments were observed in productive rearrangements about 90% or about 30% of the time, broadly matching IMGT annotations. A later analysis reported that several top co-occurrence clusters appeared linked to parvovirus B19, influenza, CMV and Epstein-Barr virus. According to a later analysis, most CMV-associated TCR beta chains appeared to be HLA-restricted, and the HLA associations seemed to be driven largely by CMV exposure. The authors suggested that the approach could potentially be extended to other disease states and immunological phenotypes. According to a later genetic analysis, donors in an Asian-associated ancestry cluster had fewer N-insertions in productive TCRs than the approximately 700-donor mean. A further reported finding was that TCR beta sequences accurately predicted the HLA-A and HLA-B alleles for most subjects in the first cohort. Compared with equally common non-associated chains, HLA-associated TCR beta chains in a later analysis were more clonally expanded and had lower generation probabilities. The classifier was reported to diagnose cytomegalovirus status with high specificity and sensitivity in both the original and validation cohorts. Approximately 18 rarely observed V segments, including chromosome 9 orphons, were excluded from the earlier analysis of several hundred of the donors because counts were too low. The cohort was sequenced for TCR beta chains only, and without alpha or paired-chain data the features that could be detected were limited. Correlated functional status among segregating V segments might reflect linkage disequilibrium, but an unknown experimental factor could not be ruled out. When HLA alleles, especially DR and DQ, strongly co-occurred, TCR associations were difficult to assign to individual alleles. Presence/absence analyses assumed roughly uniform sequencing depth across donors, an assumption that may not hold. Because some donors lacked HLA typing at each locus, the association tests relied only on the typed subset.

Sequenced sample: PBMCs. The clonotype comes from a female donor in good health and CMV-seronegative. The chain employs TRBV5-1 and TRBJ2-5, with 10 central nucleotides matching TRBD2. The J call is in doubt because the DNA end fits TRBJ2-7 better. This receptor has the CDR3 CASRPLLAGKIGEQYF. The DNA reads TGCGCCAGCAGGCCCCTACTAGCGGGAAAAATTGGCGAGCAGTACTTC.